Described below is a single T cell receptor (beta chain) sequence and its context. Repertoires were generated with immunoSEQ multiplex PCR, while TCRdb's copy carries only in-frame clones and drops some. The repertoire includes about 200,000 clones, about four fifths of them detected once, and 8% to 10% sits in the top ten. The source of the sample is a study of blood T cell repertoires in COVID-19. The CDR3 is 12 amino acids. V shed 6 bases and J shed 11 bases, with 17 bases lying between them. Germline V gene lookup returns CDR1 LGHDT and CDR2 YNNKEL (reference sequence). The specimen sequenced was peripheral blood. This clonotype was sampled from a woman in her fifties or sixties with acute or convalescent COVID-19. J is TRBJ2-7 and V is TRBV3-1 (or the pseudogene TRBV3-2), with a weak D call TRBD2 (6 bases). CDR3: CASSQTGVGKYF. The CDR3 DNA reads TGTGCCAGCAGTCAGACGGGAGTTGGAAAGTACTTC.